The rows below give T cell receptor beta chains drawn from one sample of a study of blood T cell repertoires in COVID-19. Assay: immunoSEQ multiplex PCR; the TCRdb copy retains only in-frame clones and omits some. This table holds about 170,000 clones, 89% found once. Sequenced sample: PBMCs or T cells enriched from blood (not recorded which). These receptors came from a woman aged 18-30 years who had recovered from COVID-19. CDR3s include the opening cysteine and the closing phenylalanine or tryptophan.

cdr3_aa: CASRRSTSGKYVETQYF; j_call: TRBJ2-5; v_call: TRBV5-4
cdr3_aa: CAWYTSGTYEQYF; j_call: TRBJ2-7; v_call: TRBV30
cdr3_aa: CASKRSGNYGYTF; j_call: TRBJ1-2; v_call: TRBV28
cdr3_aa: CASSLLTGTGFYEQYF; j_call: TRBJ2-7; v_call: TRBV5-1
cdr3_aa: CASSEAGTRYQPQHF; j_call: TRBJ1-5; v_call: TRBV6-1
cdr3_aa: CASSQDLSTDTQYF; j_call: TRBJ2-3; v_call: TRBV7-3
cdr3_aa: CASSSWGHNEQFF; j_call: TRBJ2-1; v_call: TRBV11-2
cdr3_aa: CASSESGLGNQPQHF; j_call: TRBJ1-5; v_call: TRBV2
cdr3_aa: CASSPLGQGDLNTEAFF; j_call: TRBJ1-1; v_call: TRBV7-9
cdr3_aa: CASSGSGGNQPQHF; j_call: TRBJ1-5; v_call: TRBV10-1
cdr3_aa: CASSVGPQGKEQYF; j_call: TRBJ2-7; v_call: TRBV9
cdr3_aa: CASNRPSSYNEQFF; j_call: TRBJ2-1; v_call: TRBV6-5
cdr3_aa: CSGAFADTQYF; j_call: TRBJ2-3; v_call: TRBV20-1
cdr3_aa: CASSPTREANEQFF; j_call: TRBJ2-1; v_call: TRBV7-3
cdr3_aa: CASSLSGPSGGPQYF; j_call: TRBJ2-3; v_call: TRBV5-1
cdr3_aa: CASSTGTGRTNEKLFF; j_call: TRBJ1-4; v_call: TRBV5-4
cdr3_aa: CASTRRQGYNQPQHF; j_call: TRBJ1-5; v_call: TRBV28
cdr3_aa: CASSQHWGGSQHF; j_call: TRBJ1-5; v_call: TRBV4-1
cdr3_aa: CASSPTRYYEQYF; j_call: TRBJ2-7; v_call: TRBV6-2/TRBV6-3
cdr3_aa: CASKAGFNQPQHF; j_call: TRBJ1-5; v_call: TRBV19
cdr3_aa: CASSQFRDSQGYTF; j_call: TRBJ1-2; v_call: TRBV4-1
cdr3_aa: CASSGKDTDTQYF; j_call: TRBJ2-3; v_call: TRBV28
cdr3_aa: CASSPTGKGYEQYF; j_call: TRBJ2-7; v_call: TRBV27
cdr3_aa: CASSLLMGGQETQYF; j_call: TRBJ2-5; v_call: TRBV27
cdr3_aa: CASRRTRDSTKNIQYF; j_call: TRBJ2-4; v_call: TRBV2
cdr3_aa: CASSLGDEGTQYF; j_call: TRBJ2-5; v_call: TRBV5-5
cdr3_aa: CASRGGTEAFF; j_call: TRBJ1-1; v_call: TRBV10-2
cdr3_aa: CASQTGSGNTIYF; j_call: TRBJ1-3; v_call: TRBV6-5
cdr3_aa: CASSLMTSGLSYEQYF; j_call: TRBJ2-7; v_call: TRBV11-1
cdr3_aa: CASSPQGYRNTEAFF; j_call: TRBJ1-1; v_call: TRBV11-1
cdr3_aa: CASSSLQGGADTQYF; j_call: TRBJ2-3; v_call: TRBV5-1
cdr3_aa: CASSVVRKRERTDTQYF; j_call: TRBJ2-3; v_call: TRBV9
cdr3_aa: CASSKNSDVPFF; j_call: TRBJ1-1; v_call: TRBV2
cdr3_aa: CASSLGLAGEETQYF; j_call: TRBJ2-5; v_call: TRBV7-3
cdr3_aa: CASSESYPGGDTEAFF; j_call: TRBJ1-1; v_call: TRBV25-1
cdr3_aa: CASSEYAGGSHTDTQYF; j_call: TRBJ2-3; v_call: TRBV25-1
cdr3_aa: CASSPLQGWDTEAFF; j_call: TRBJ1-1; v_call: TRBV18
cdr3_aa: CASSTRRRLAGEYEQYF; j_call: TRBJ2-7; v_call: TRBV19
cdr3_aa: CASSLRQGALGYTF; j_call: TRBJ1-2; v_call: TRBV7-8
cdr3_aa: CATSRDQGSPYEQYF; j_call: TRBJ2-7; v_call: TRBV15
cdr3_aa: CASSTGANEQFF; j_call: TRBJ2-1; v_call: TRBV19
cdr3_aa: CASSYSSPQNNSPLHF; j_call: TRBJ1-6; v_call: TRBV6-5
cdr3_aa: CATSRVLRERGETQYF; j_call: TRBJ2-5; v_call: TRBV15
cdr3_aa: CASSQDQVSGKEQFF; j_call: TRBJ2-1; v_call: TRBV3-1/TRBV3-2
cdr3_aa: CASSLGGTGLGNTIYF; j_call: TRBJ1-3; v_call: TRBV7-6
cdr3_aa: CASSLQGLTQYF; j_call: TRBJ2-3; v_call: TRBV3-1/TRBV3-2
cdr3_aa: CASAAWGLGLYEQYF; j_call: TRBJ2-7; v_call: TRBV12-5
cdr3_aa: CAISGGQTNTEAFF; j_call: TRBJ1-1; v_call: TRBV10-3
cdr3_aa: CASSTRTSGITSSYEQYF; j_call: TRBJ2-7; v_call: TRBV7-2
cdr3_aa: CASSLLNKGDTEAFF; j_call: TRBJ1-1; v_call: TRBV6-5
cdr3_aa: CASGGTGYNSPLHF; j_call: TRBJ1-6; v_call: TRBV25-1
cdr3_aa: CASSEPRDIGSYNEQFF; j_call: TRBJ2-1; v_call: TRBV25-1
cdr3_aa: CASSQTQGARTDTQYF; j_call: TRBJ2-3; v_call: TRBV4-1
cdr3_aa: CASSFPDAAGYEQYF; j_call: TRBJ2-7; v_call: TRBV5-6
cdr3_aa: CSVAQGYEQYF; j_call: TRBJ2-7; v_call: TRBV29-1
cdr3_aa: CASEARDGSHEQFF; j_call: TRBJ2-1; v_call: TRBV7-8
cdr3_aa: CASSDRAGGLPDTQYF; j_call: TRBJ2-3; v_call: TRBV6-4
cdr3_aa: CATSRDGSGRRVGELFF; j_call: TRBJ2-2; v_call: TRBV15
cdr3_aa: CAWSALGGSTDTQYF; j_call: TRBJ2-3; v_call: TRBV30